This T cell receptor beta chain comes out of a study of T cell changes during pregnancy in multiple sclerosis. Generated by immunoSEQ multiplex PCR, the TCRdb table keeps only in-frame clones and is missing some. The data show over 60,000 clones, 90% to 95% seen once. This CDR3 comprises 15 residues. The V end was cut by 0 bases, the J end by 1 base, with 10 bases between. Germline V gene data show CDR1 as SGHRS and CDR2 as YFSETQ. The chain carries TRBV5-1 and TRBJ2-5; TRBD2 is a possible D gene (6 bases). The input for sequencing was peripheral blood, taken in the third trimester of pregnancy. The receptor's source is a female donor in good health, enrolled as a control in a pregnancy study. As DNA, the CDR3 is TGCGCCAGCAGCTTGGTTAGGGGACTCCAAGAGACCCAGTACTTC. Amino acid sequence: CASSLVRGLQETQYF. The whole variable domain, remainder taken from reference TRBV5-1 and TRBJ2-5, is KAGVTQTPRYLIKTRGQQVTLSCSPISGHRSVSWYQQTPGQGLQFLFEYFSETQRNKGNFPGRFSGRQFSNSRSEMNVSTLELGDSALYLCASSLVRGLQETQYFGPGTRLLVL.